This TCR beta chain was sequenced in a study of OX40 agonist ivuxolimab in advanced cancers. Some clones are missing from TCRdb's copy, which holds only in-frame ones; the method was immunoSEQ multiplex PCR. The table includes 65,000 to 100,000 clones, approximately 94% detected once. In germline, CDR1 is MNHEY, CDR2 SVGAGI. V lost 7 bases, J lost 2 bases, and 8 bases stayed unmatched. CDR3 length: 15 amino acids. J is TRBJ1-5 and V is TRBV6-5; TRBD1 agrees at 7 bases. The sample in question was CD4+ or CD8+ T cells sorted from blood, obtained in a trial of the OX40 agonist ivuxolimab. This clonotype was obtained from an adult with an advanced solid tumor such as melanoma, head and neck, liver or kidney cancer. Here the CDR3 DNA reads TGTGCCAGCACCGCGACAGGGTTGGGCAATCAGCCCCAGCATTTT. Encoded protein: CASTATGLGNQPQHF.